The clone carrying this T cell receptor beta chain was counted at least ten times. Its antigen is unidentified. This sample is drawn from a study of T cell repertoires in cytomegalovirus infection. Study summary: Indications came from public TCR beta signatures; they pointed to CMV infection and to a matching HLA type.

Overall study findings and caveats: Frequencies of public TCR beta families were cumulated, and this identified carriers of CMV plus the relevant HLA.

J gave up 5 bases and V 2 bases, and 12 bases lay outside the gene matches. In germline, CDR1 is SGHVS, CDR2 FNYEAQ. CDR3 size: 18 residues. TCRdb called the reads again in MiXCR, with one record for every CDR3 protein. The sample holds some 270,000 distinct CDR3 sequences; about 15% are singletons and the top ten take less than 60%. This chain joins TRBV7-6 and TRBJ2-2; 9 bases map to TRBD1. The origin of this receptor is a human donor in good health (CMV status not recorded). Some clones in this sample may be carry-over from other donors' samples. The specimen sequenced was CD8+ T cells from PBMCs. CDR3 residues: CASSLFGTGSGATGELFF. In nucleotides, the CDR3 is TGTGCCAGCAGCTTATTCGGGACAGGGTCCGGGGCAACCGGGGAGCTGTTTTTT.